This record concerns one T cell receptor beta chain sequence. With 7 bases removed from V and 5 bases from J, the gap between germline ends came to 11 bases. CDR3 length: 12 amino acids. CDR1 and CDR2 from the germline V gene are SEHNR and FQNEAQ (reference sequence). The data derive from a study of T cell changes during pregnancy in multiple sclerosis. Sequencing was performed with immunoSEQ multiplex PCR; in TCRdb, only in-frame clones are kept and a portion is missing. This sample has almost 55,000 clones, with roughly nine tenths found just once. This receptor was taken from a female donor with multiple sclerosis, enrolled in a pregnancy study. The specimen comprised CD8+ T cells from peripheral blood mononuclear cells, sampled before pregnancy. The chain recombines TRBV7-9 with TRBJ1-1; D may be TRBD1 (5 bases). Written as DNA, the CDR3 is TGTGCCAGCAAGGGGCCAGGGACTGAAGCTTTCTTT. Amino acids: CASKGPGTEAFF.